This T cell receptor (beta chain) was sequenced in a study of CD8+CD57+ T cells in acquired aplastic anemia. Profiles of TCR beta VDJ and CDR3 were generated from a genomic DNA template. MiXCR was run by TCRdb on the reads, yielding one entry per CDR3 protein. The sample has approximately 200,000 distinct CDR3 sequences; around 49% are singletons. Flow cytometry had shown expanded CD8+CD57+ cells in the patients chosen for sequencing. Trimming pared 8 bases from V and 8 bases from J, leaving 15 bases between. The germline V gene has CDR1 SGHVS and CDR2 FNYEAQ. This CDR3 region has 12 residues. The specimen sequenced was sorted CD4+, CD8+, or CD8+CD57+ T cells (not recorded which) from PBMCs. V is TRBV7-6 and J is TRBJ1-1; D unresolved. This receptor was obtained from a human donor with aplastic anemia. Written as DNA, the CDR3 is TGTGCCAGCCCCCCCGACCGCCCCGAAGCTTTCTTT. Encoded protein: CASPPDRPEAFF.